Listed below are T cell receptor beta chains from one sample, sequenced in a study of radiation and T cells in renal cell carcinoma. The table came from immunoSEQ multiplex PCR; TCRdb's copy has only in-frame clones and leaves some out. The table has about 130,000 clones, approximately 90% seen once. Sequences were derived from blood, sampled from a patient whose treatment included radiotherapy and nephrectomy. Receptors were obtained from a woman between 50 and 59 years old with renal cell carcinoma. The CDR3 runs from the conserved cysteine through the conserved F or W. The order of the fields is V gene, J gene, clone size, D gene, CDR3 protein, CDR3 DNA. D genes are given only for firm matches. For some rows the clone size is stated as once, few or many, or as a class when expanded; others skip it.

TRBV5-1	TRBJ2-3	.	TRBD2	CASSSSGGATDTQYF	TGCGCCAGCAGCTCTAGCGGGGGGGCCACAGATACGCAGTATTTT
TRBV4-1	TRBJ1-4	.	TRBD1	CASSRIPGQGDEKLFF	TGCGCCAGCAGCCGAATACCGGGACAGGGGGATGAAAAACTGTTTTTT
TRBV5-4	TRBJ1-3	.	.	CASSTGPTVYSGNTIYF	TGTGCCAGCAGCACTGGGCCAACGGTTTACTCTGGAAACACCATATATTTT
TRBV7-2	TRBJ2-7	.	.	CASSLAVYEQYF	TGTGCCAGCAGCTTAGCGGTCTACGAGCAGTACTTC
TRBV15	TRBJ2-7	.	.	CATRFSGASSYEQYF	TGTGCCACCCGGTTTAGCGGTGCTAGCTCCTACGAGCAGTACTTC
TRBV6-5	TRBJ1-1	.	TRBD1	CASSYSTAQGGTEAFF	TGTGCCAGCAGTTACTCGACGGCACAGGGGGGGACTGAAGCTTTCTTT
TRBV28	TRBJ1-6	.	TRBD1	CASSFKDRDYSPLHF	TGTGCCAGCAGTTTTAAGGACAGGGATTATTCACCCCTCCACTTT
TRBV15	TRBJ1-4	.	.	CATSRGLANEKLFF	TGTGCCACCAGCAGGGGGCTGGCTAATGAAAAACTGTTTTTT
TRBV7-9	TRBJ2-7	.	.	CASSPLARQGGEQYF	TGTGCCAGCAGCCCTTTGGCCCGACAGGGAGGAGAGCAGTACTTC
TRBV7-9	TRBJ2-3	.	.	CASSPPEVARDTQYF	TGTGCCAGCAGCCCCCCGGAGGTAGCACGAGATACGCAGTATTTT
TRBV4-1	TRBJ2-3	.	TRBD2	CASSQRVLAGGTDTQYF	TGCGCCAGCAGCCAAAGGGTCCTAGCGGGGGGGACAGATACGCAGTATTTT
TRBV19	TRBJ1-1	once	.	CASRGAGLPPGAFF	TGTGCCAGTAGGGGGGCAGGGTTACCTCCCGGGGCTTTCTTT
TRBV2	TRBJ2-1	.	TRBD1	CASSERTGQAGNEQFF	TGTGCCAGCAGTGAGCGGACAGGTCAAGCCGGGAATGAGCAGTTCTTC
TRBV10-2	TRBJ2-7	.	TRBD2	CASSESSGVSSYEQYF	TGCGCCAGCAGTGAGTCTAGCGGGGTTAGCTCCTACGAGCAGTACTTC
TRBV2	TRBJ2-1	.	TRBD2	CASSDLRGVNNEQFF	TGTGCCAGCAGTGATTTGCGGGGGGTTAACAATGAGCAGTTCTTC
TRBV5-5	TRBJ1-1	.	.	CASSFNGDDGTEAFF	TGTGCCAGCAGCTTTAACGGGGACGACGGAACTGAAGCTTTCTTT
TRBV6-6	TRBJ2-1	.	TRBD2	CASSYAGEGFGQFF	TGTGCCAGCAGTTACGCGGGGGAGGGATTTGGGCAGTTCTTC
TRBV19	TRBJ2-5	.	.	CASTNQGGETQYF	TGTGCCAGTACGAACCAGGGCGGTGAGACCCAGTACTTC
TRBV18	TRBJ2-7	once	.	CASFTTPYEQYF	TGTGCCAGCTTCACCACCCCCTACGAGCAGTACTTC